This TCR beta chain emerged from a study of Graves' ophthalmopathy and Graves' hyperthyroidism. This clonotype was detected a few times. Moderately to severely active ophthalmopathy under 3 months, CAS at least 3, NOSPECS at least 4. Scientists amplified the TCR beta CDR3 regions from RNA transcripts. In the first round, RT-PCR was carried out with HTBI primers, and a multiplex PCR formed the second round. TCRdb re-derived calls from the multiplex PCR reads in MiXCR, one entry per CDR3 protein. The data hold around 660,000 distinct CDR3 sequences, with about two fifths observed a single time. Sequencing was carried out using peripheral blood. The receptor's source is an adult man with Graves' ophthalmopathy.

The CDR3 DNA follows: TGTGCCATCAGTGAAACCCCAGCCTACGAGCAGTACTTC. It yields the protein CAISETPAYEQYF. The V gene is TRBV10-3, the J gene TRBJ2-7; unclear D gene. The CDR3 loop spans 13 amino acids. V was trimmed by 3 bases and J by 2 bases, leaving 8 bases between them. CDR1 ENHRY and CDR2 SYGVKD come from the germline V gene.